Below, 7 T cell receptor beta chains from the same sample are listed, as sequenced in a study of blood T cell repertoires in COVID-19. Some clones are missing from TCRdb's copy, which holds only in-frame ones; the method was immunoSEQ multiplex PCR. The repertoire consists of about 200,000 clones, with 70% to 90% occurring once and the leading ten covering roughly 4%. Sequenced: PBMCs or T cells enriched from blood (not recorded which). Receptors originate from a woman aged 25 to 45 who had been exposed to COVID-19.

The V gene is TRBV6-5, the J gene TRBJ1-2; D remains ambiguous. V lost 7 bases, J lost 8 bases, and 17 bases lay in between. In germline, CDR1 is MNHEY, CDR2 SVGAGI. The CDR3 extends over 13 amino acids. The CDR3 loop reads CASTSRGTIGYTF. The CDR3 coding sequence is TGTGCCAGCACCTCCCGGGGAACGATCGGCTACACCTTC.

The V gene is TRBV18, the J gene TRBJ1-2; maybe TRBD1 (5 bases). Germline values: CDR1 KGHSH, CDR2 LQKENI. CDR3 length: 17 amino acids. The germline V and J ends were trimmed by 1 base and 7 bases, with 22 bases remaining between them. CDR3 in DNA: TGTGCCAGCTCACCACGGGATCAGGGCCTCCCTGCGCTTGGCTACACCTTC. Translated, it gives CASSPRDQGLPALGYTF.

This clone was recorded only once. The chain links TRBV7-6 to TRBJ2-6; D is unresolved. Germline CDR1 reads SGHVS; CDR2 reads FNYEAQ. The ends were cut back, 2 bases at V and 0 bases at J, with 5 bases in the middle. The CDR3 extends over 15 amino acids. The CDR3 is CASSLYLSGANVLTF. DNA of the CDR3: TGTGCCAGCAGCTTATATCTCTCTGGGGCCAACGTCCTGACTTTC.

This clone has a single count. The chain recombines TRBV19 with TRBJ1-6; 7 bases line up with TRBD1. With V trimmed by 2 bases and J by 8 bases, 12 bases remained unmatched. CDR1 and CDR2 from the germline V gene are LNHDA and SQIVND (reference sequence). The CDR3 runs 17 residues. The CDR3 region has the DNA TGTGCCAGTAGTATAAGCGGCCACAGGGGTGGGGATTCACCCCTCCACTTT. As protein: CASSISGHRGGDSPLHF.

This sequence joins TRBV7-2 and TRBJ1-4; 7 nucleotides align to TRBD1. V lost 5 bases, J lost 3 bases, and 9 bases stayed unmatched. This CDR3 is 16 amino acids long. Germline values: CDR1 SGHTA, CDR2 FQGNSA. The CDR3 DNA follows: TGTGCCAGCAGCCTGCCGGGGGGGACAGCTAATGAAAAACTGTTTTTT. Protein product: CASSLPGGTANEKLFF.

The rearrangement links TRBV11-2 to TRBJ2-7, with D unclear. Between the trimmed V and J ends, which lost 6 bases and 0 bases, there was a span of 6 bases. The germline V gene encodes CDR1 SGHAT and CDR2 FQNNGV. The CDR3 runs to 12 residues. CDR3 in amino acids: CASSSGSYEQYF. CDR3 in DNA: TGTGCCAGCAGTTCAGGCTCCTACGAGCAGTACTTC.

This clone was found once. This rearrangement joins TRBV5-1 to TRBJ2-3, with 8 nucleotides matching TRBD2. V lost 1 base, J lost 2 bases, and 3 bases stayed unmatched. CDR1 is SGHRS and CDR2 is YFSETQ in the germline V gene. This CDR3 region has 15 residues. The CDR3 loop reads CASSLSGGPTDTQYF. DNA of the CDR3: TGCGCCAGCAGCTTGAGCGGGGGTCCCACAGATACGCAGTATTTT.